These 15 T cell receptor beta chains originate from one sample sequenced in a study of T cells in Graves' hyperthyroidism and ophthalmopathy. What was amplified from RNA transcripts were TCR beta CDR3 regions. The TCR CDR3 was amplified in a first-round RT-PCR using the HTBI primer set. TCRdb fed the multiplex PCR reads into MiXCR, producing one record per CDR3 protein. Counted here are over 300,000 distinct CDR3 sequences, approximately 14% occurring once; the ten biggest clones make up roughly 33%. The sample comprised blood. These receptor sequences come from a woman aged 40 to 50 with Graves' ophthalmopathy.

V and J are TRBV20-1 and TRBJ1-4; 8 bases are shared with TRBD1. V lost 7 bases to trimming and J lost 8 bases; unmatched junction nucleotides: 3. Germline V lookup: CDR1 DFQATT, CDR2 SNEGSKA (reference sequence). The CDR3 is 11 residues long. As DNA, the CDR3 is TGCAGTGGTTGGACAGGGGAAAAACTGTTTTTT. Protein product: CSGWTGEKLFF.

This clonotype was seen many times. The rearrangement joins TRBV3-1 to TRBJ1-1, with 7 bases lining up with TRBD1. Trimming took 1 base from V and 6 from J; bases not matched to a gene: 5. CDR1 is LGHDT and CDR2 is YNNKEL in the germline V gene (reference sequence). The CDR3 covers 14 residues. The CDR3 nucleotides read TGTGCCAGCAGCCAAGCAGGGGGACGGGCTGAAGCTTTCTTT. It is translated as CASSQAGGRAEAFF.

This clonotype came up many times. This rearrangement joins TRBV13 to TRBJ1-5; 7 bases agree with TRBD1. The CDR3 is made up of 17 amino acids. Looked up from germline, CDR1 is PRHDT and CDR2 is FYEKMQ (reference sequence). The V and J ends lost 8 bases and 3 bases, in that order; junction bases with no gene match: 16. CDR3 region: CASLGPGQIGYNQPQHF. The DNA of the CDR3 is TGTGCCAGCTTAGGACCGGGACAGATAGGGTACAATCAGCCCCAGCATTTT.

This clonotype was recorded many times. DNA of the CDR3: TGTGCCAGCAGTTACAGGGTTACTGAAGCTTTCTTT. This translates into CASSYRVTEAFF. This chain uses TRBV12-3 or TRBV12-4 with TRBJ1-1; D perhaps matches TRBD1 (6 bases). Between the trimmed V and J ends, which lost 4 bases and 5 bases, there was a span of 8 bases. CDR3 length equals 12 residues.

This chain joins TRBV4-2 and TRBJ2-5; maybe TRBD2 (6 bases). Trimming left V 1 base short and J 2 bases short, with 11 bases between. The CDR3 is 15 amino acids. Germline lookup yields CDR1 LGHNA and CDR2 YNFKEQ. The CDR3 is CASSQGSAGQETQYF. DNA for the CDR3: TGTGCCAGCAGCCAAGGGTCCGCGGGACAAGAGACCCAGTACTTC.

This clonotype was recorded at least ten times. The chain couples TRBV12-5 to TRBJ2-2, with a possible D match to TRBD1 (5 bases). The germline V gene encodes CDR1 LGHNT and CDR2 FRNRAP. CDR3 length: 16 residues. With 1 base removed from V and 0 bases from J, the gap between germline ends came to 9 bases. CDR3 nucleotides: TGTGCTAGTGGTTTGGGACAGAACGCGAACACCGGGGAGCTGTTTTTT. Translation: CASGLGQNANTGELFF. Supplemented by reference TRBV12-5 and TRBJ2-2, the full variable domain reads DARVTQTPRHKVTEMGQEVTMRCQPILGHNTVFWYRQTMMQGLELLAYFRNRAPLDDSGMPKDRFSAEMPDATLATLKIQPSEPRDSAVYFCASGLGQNANTGELFFGEGSRLTVL.

This clonotype was detected a few times. This rearrangement joins TRBV25-1 to TRBJ1-1; D ambiguous. The CDR3 length is 14 residues. Germline V gives CDR1 MGHDK, CDR2 SYGVNS. The V end lost 3 bases, the J end lost 1 base, and 9 bases lay between the germline ends. The CDR3 loop is CASSDWNQNTEAFF. The CDR3 DNA follows: TGTGCCAGCAGTGACTGGAATCAGAACACTGAAGCTTTCTTT.

This clonotype was observed many times. The J gene is TRBJ1-1, the V gene TRBV7-2; tentative D call: TRBD1 (5 bases). Germline V lookup: CDR1 SGHTA, CDR2 FQGNSA. The CDR3 has 14 amino acids. Trimming took 5 bases from V and 0 from J, leaving 10 bases between them. DNA of the CDR3: TGTGCCAGCAGCCGTGGGGGTCTGAACACTGAAGCTTTCTTT. Protein product: CASSRGGLNTEAFF.

This clonotype came up many times. This sequence joins TRBV5-1 and TRBJ1-2, with D uncertain. The germline V and J ends were trimmed by 0 bases and 2 bases, with 5 bases remaining between them. This CDR3 region has 13 residues. Germline CDR1 reads SGHRS; CDR2 reads YFSETQ. The chain's CDR3 is CASSLGRNYGYTF. CDR3 DNA sequence: TGCGCCAGCAGCTTGGGCAGGAACTATGGCTACACCTTC. Full variable domain (remainder filled in from reference TRBV5-1 and TRBJ1-2): KAGVTQTPRYLIKTRGQQVTLSCSPISGHRSVSWYQQTPGQGLQFLFEYFSETQRNKGNFPGRFSGRQFSNSRSEMNVSTLELGDSALYLCASSLGRNYGYTFGSGTRLTVV.

The sample holds a few counts of this clonotype. J is TRBJ1-3 and V is TRBV13; no reliable D call. CDR3 size: 14 residues. Trimming shortened V by 5 bases and J by 4 bases, and 12 bases separated the two germline ends. Germline loops: CDR1 PRHDT, CDR2 FYEKMQ (reference sequence). The CDR3 bases are TGTGCCAGCAGCCAGACATCGCCAGGAAACACCATATATTTT. Translated: CASSQTSPGNTIYF.

The gene calls are TRBV7-8 and TRBJ1-2, with 8 bases identical to TRBD1. Germline CDR1 reads SGHVS; CDR2 reads FQNEAQ. The CDR3 consists of 16 residues. J gave up 2 bases and V 3 bases, and 8 bases lay outside the gene matches. CDR3 sequence (DNA): TGTGCCAGCAGCTTGGCCTATCGGACAGGGAACTATGGCTACACCTTC. Translation: CASSLAYRTGNYGYTF.

This clonotype was counted between two and nine times. The genes are TRBV3-1 and TRBJ1-5, with D uncertain. The CDR3 contains 13 residues. V lost 0 bases and J 7 bases, leaving 7 bases between the germline ends. Germline lookup yields CDR1 LGHDT and CDR2 YNNKEL (reference sequence). CDR3 sequence (DNA): TGTGCCAGCAGCCAAGATGCAAAACAGCCCCAGCATTTT. Amino acids: CASSQDAKQPQHF. The entire variable domain, with the rest obtained from reference TRBV3-1 and TRBJ1-5, is as follows: DTAVSQTPKYLVTQMGNDKSIKCEQNLGHDTMYWYKQDSKKFLKIMFSYNNKELIINETVPNRFSPKSPDKAHLNLHINSLELGDSAVYFCASSQDAKQPQHFGDGTRLSIL.

This rearrangement joins TRBV6-5 to TRBJ1-1; possibly TRBD1 for D (5 bases). Germline CDR1 reads MNHEY; CDR2 reads SVGAGI. With 2 bases removed from V and 3 bases from J, the gap between germline ends came to 7 bases. The CDR3 contains 13 residues. The chain's CDR3 is CASSYVRDTEAFF. The CDR3 region has the DNA TGTGCCAGCAGTTACGTCAGGGACACTGAAGCTTTCTTT.

This clonotype was detected many times. The CDR3 nucleotides read TGTGCCAGCAGCTTCTTGGTTCTGGGGACTGAAGCTTTCTTT. Its translation: CASSFLVLGTEAFF. This chain uses TRBV5-5 with TRBJ1-1; D ambiguous. The CDR3 is 14 amino acids. Trimming shortened V by 2 bases and J by 5 bases, and 13 bases separated the two germline ends. Germline assignment: CDR1 SGHKS and CDR2 YYEKEE (reference sequence).

The DNA for the CDR3 is TGCAGTGCTCCGAGACAGGACAGGACCGGGGAGCTGTTTTTT. Its protein is CSAPRQDRTGELFF. The rearrangement uses TRBV20-1 and TRBJ2-2; 7 positions agree with TRBD1. The V segment lost 5 bases and the J segment 5 bases; nucleotides outside the gene matches: 8. The CDR3 is 14 residues long. Looked up from germline, CDR1 is DFQATT and CDR2 is SNEGSKA (reference sequence).